This TCR beta chain was retrieved from a study of blood T cell repertoires in COVID-19. Overall study context: Italy, Spain and the United States were the sources of the convalescent and acute COVID-19 samples. PBMCs, B-cell-depleted T cells, or T cells were the source of the cDNA or gDNA that made up the material.

In the original processing: By means of reference gene primer amplification, nucleated cell counts were estimated. Data came from immunoSEQ multiplex PCR; TCRdb stores just in-frame clones and leaves some out. V and J calls and clone size are those listed in that table; D and trimming were worked out from the DNA. The data contain roughly 26,000 clones, 65% to 90% of them singletons. Germline V lookup: CDR1 MNHEY, CDR2 SVGAGI. This CDR3 has 10 residues. The ends were cut back, 6 bases at V and 4 bases at J, with 3 bases in the middle. The TCR was taken from a human donor in a cohort sampled during active COVID-19. This sequence joins TRBV6-5 and TRBJ1-2; D unresolved. The sequenced sample consisted of peripheral blood. CDR3 loop: CASRAYGYTF. Here the CDR3 DNA reads TGTGCCAGCAGGGCCTATGGCTACACCTTC.